The 25 T cell receptor beta chains given below trace back to one sample, sequenced in a study of sequential checkpoint blockade in melanoma. Clones were read by immunoSEQ multiplex PCR, and TCRdb kept only the in-frame ones, dropping some. This sample yields approximately 2,700 clones, of which roughly 21% are seen a single time; over 15% belongs to the top ten. As for treatment: randomized to nivolumab then ipilimumab (arm A) or the reverse (arm B). Sequenced material: tumor tissue (inferred from file names), taken from a patient given nivolumab and ipilimumab in sequence. The origin of the receptors is a human donor with melanoma.

This clone was seen only a few times. Other nucleotide sequences from this sample produce the same CDR3. CDR3 sequence reads: CSVDGGAYNEQFF. The CDR3 nucleotides read TGCAGCGTTGACGGCGGGGCTTACAATGAGCAGTTCTTC. The chain employs TRBV29-1 and TRBJ2-1, with TRBD2 as a possible D gene (6 bases). CDR1 and CDR2 (germline): SQVTM, ANQGSEA. This CDR3 is built from 13 residues. V was pared by 3 bases and J by 4 bases, with 10 bases between.

This sequence joins TRBV28 and TRBJ2-3, with TRBD1 matching 9 bases. The CDR3 covers 14 residues. Germline V gene data show CDR1 as MDHEN and CDR2 as SYDVKM. V trimming: 3 bases; J trimming: 4 bases; junction bases outside the gene matches: 2. CDR3 bases: TGTGCCAGCAGTTTGGGACAGGGACCAGATACGCAGTATTTT. Translation gives CASSLGQGPDTQYF.

V is TRBV29-1 and J is TRBJ1-5; possibly TRBD1 for D (6 bases). This CDR3 is 13 amino acids long. From germline, CDR1 is SQVTM and CDR2 ANQGSEA. V lost 4 bases and J lost 1, with 8 bases in between. CDR3 amino acids: CSVGQGSNQPQHF. The CDR3 nucleotides are TGCAGCGTTGGCCAGGGGAGCAATCAGCCCCAGCATTTT.

In this sample, this clone turned up a few times. The chain is built from TRBV6-8 and TRBJ1-1; 7 bases agree with TRBD1. CDR1 and CDR2 (germline): MNHGY, SAAAGT. V lost 4 bases and J lost 1; bases outside the gene matches: 6. This CDR3 has 15 residues. In nucleotides, the CDR3 is TGTGCCAGCAGTTTCAGGGGGGAACAGAACACTGAAGCTTTCTTT. This gives the protein CASSFRGEQNTEAFF.

V usage is TRBV6-8 and J usage is TRBJ2-1; TRBD1 agrees at 7 bases. Per germline, CDR1 MNHGY and CDR2 SAAAGT. This CDR3 spans 19 amino acids. Germline trimming cut 0 bases from V and 15 bases from J; bases unmatched to any gene: 26. The chain's CDR3 is CASSYSMRAETGSLSKRFF. The DNA for the CDR3 is TGTGCCAGCAGTTACTCGATGAGGGCGGAGACAGGGTCCTTGTCTAAGCGGTTCTTC.

By sample fraction, this clone is large. This rearrangement joins TRBV30 to TRBJ2-7; no firm D call. The ends were cut back, 0 bases at V and 2 bases at J, with 8 bases in the middle. The CDR3 runs to 13 residues. The germline CDR1 and CDR2 sequences are GTSNPN and SVGIG (reference sequence). This CDR3 is CAWSVSVAYEQYF. The CDR3, as DNA: TGTGCCTGGAGTGTATCCGTGGCCTACGAGCAGTACTTC.

There are a few counts of this clone. The chain has TRBV30 and TRBJ2-6; D is undetermined. The germline V gene encodes CDR1 GTSNPN and CDR2 SVGIG (reference sequence). This CDR3 contains 14 residues. V lost 1 base, J lost 0 bases, and 4 bases lay in between. CDR3 protein: CAWSGDSGANVLTF. The CDR3 nucleotides are TGTGCCTGGAGTGGCGACTCTGGGGCCAACGTCCTGACTTTC.

This clone was counted a few times. V and J are TRBV6-8 and TRBJ2-5, with D unresolved. Germline V gene data show CDR1 as MNHGY and CDR2 as SAAAGT. V was trimmed by 0 bases and J by 7 bases, leaving 9 bases between them. CDR3 length: 13 amino acids. The CDR3 sequence: CASSYSSSGTQYF. CDR3 in DNA: TGTGCCAGCAGTTACTCGAGTTCGGGGACCCAGTACTTC.

This clone came up many times. This chain uses TRBV11-3 with TRBJ2-7; 10 bases align to TRBD1. Trimming cost V 7 bases and J 5 bases; bases outside gene matches: 11. This CDR3 has 15 residues. Looked up from germline, CDR1 is SGHNT and CDR2 is YENEEA. The CDR3 bases are TGTGCCAGCACTCGAGCCGGGACAGGGGTCCACGAGCAGTACTTC. Amino acid sequence: CASTRAGTGVHEQYF.

The chain recombines TRBV18 with TRBJ1-2; D is perhaps TRBD1 (6 bases). The CDR3 extends over 14 amino acids. Germline CDR1 and CDR2: KGHSH and LQKENI. V dropped 1 base and J dropped 4 bases, with 10 bases sitting between them. Here the CDR3 reads CASSPQEGGYGYTF. CDR3 DNA: TGTGCCAGCTCACCACAGGAGGGGGGCTATGGCTACACCTTC.

The CDR3 protein is CASSPQGTSGTGTDTQYF. The CDR3 bases are TGTGCCAGCTCACCCCAAGGGACTAGCGGGACGGGCACAGATACGCAGTATTTT. The chain couples TRBV18 to TRBJ2-3; 13 bases map to TRBD2. Germline trimming cut 3 bases from V and 1 base from J; bases unmatched to any gene: 7. This CDR3 region has 18 residues. Germline V gene data show CDR1 as KGHSH and CDR2 as LQKENI.

The sample holds many counts of this clone. The rearrangement uses TRBV6-4 and TRBJ2-1, with D hard to call. Germline CDR1 MRHNA, CDR2 SNTAGT. Trimming removed 5 bases from V and 15 bases from J, with 14 bases in between. This CDR3 region has 11 residues. The CDR3 region is CASSLSVPGFF. The CDR3 DNA sequence: TGTGCCAGCAGTTTGTCAGTTCCCGGGTTCTTC.

There are a few counts of this clone. The rearrangement links TRBV5-1 to TRBJ2-5, with TRBD2 identical over 10 bases. Germline CDR1 SGHRS, CDR2 YFSETQ. The CDR3 totals 15 residues. V shed 4 bases and J 3 bases; nucleotides not matched to a gene: 6. The CDR3 protein is CASSRSGGDEETQYF. CDR3 nucleotide sequence: TGCGCCAGCAGCCGGAGCGGGGGGGACGAAGAGACCCAGTACTTC.

The chain has TRBV5-1 and TRBJ2-2, with D tentatively TRBD1 (5 bases). The length of the CDR3 is 14 residues. The germline V gene encodes CDR1 SGHRS and CDR2 YFSETQ. The V end lost 3 bases, the J end lost 1 base, and 7 bases lay between the germline ends. CDR3 residues: CASSSGQNTGELFF. The CDR3 DNA follows: TGCGCCAGCAGCTCCGGACAGAACACCGGGGAGCTGTTTTTT.

In its sample, this clone ranks as hyperexpanded (1% or more). The chain links TRBV11-3 to TRBJ2-5; a possible D gene is TRBD1 (6 bases). The germline CDR1 and CDR2 sequences are SGHNT and YENEEA. The CDR3 has 17 amino acids. Trimming took off 4 bases at V and 0 bases at J, with 18 bases between the two ends. The CDR3 DNA is TGTGCCAGCAGCTACAAAGGGGCAGGGGCCAACCAAGAGACCCAGTACTTC. It translates to CASSYKGAGANQETQYF.

The chain is built from TRBV6-8 and TRBJ2-2, with D unclear. The CDR3 has 16 residues. Per germline, CDR1 MNHGY and CDR2 SAAAGT. Trimming took 2 bases from V and 1 from J, leaving 11 bases between them. The CDR3 region is CASSYRTDGNTGELFF. In DNA, the CDR3 is TGTGCCAGCAGTTACAGGACGGACGGGAACACCGGGGAGCTGTTTTTT.

The chain is built from TRBV30 and TRBJ1-2; D gene uncertain. The CDR3 totals 12 residues. V lost 7 bases and J 4 bases, leaving 13 bases between the germline ends. Germline loops: CDR1 GTSNPN, CDR2 SVGIG (reference sequence). CDR3 DNA sequence: TGTGCCTTTACTACTTTAGGCTATGGCTACACCTTC. The encoded protein is CAFTTLGYGYTF. Based on the CDR3 plus reference TRBV30 and TRBJ1-2, the full variable domain is SQTIHQWPATLVQPVGSPLSLECTVEGTSNPNLYWYRQAAGRGLQLLFYSVGIGQISSEVPQNLSASRPQDRQFILSSKKLLLSDSGFYLCAFTTLGYGYTFGSGTRLTVV.

This clone was counted a few times. The rearrangement joins TRBV4-1 to TRBJ2-4; 7 bases are a match to TRBD1. The V gene's germline CDR1 is MGHRA and CDR2 YSYEKL. This CDR3 comprises 15 residues. V was pared by 3 bases and J by 0 bases, with 2 bases of the junction left unmatched. CDR3 region: CASSQGQLAKNIQYF. As DNA, the CDR3 is TGCGCCAGCAGCCAGGGACAGTTAGCCAAAAACATTCAGTACTTC.

The chain links TRBV29-1 to TRBJ2-1; 7 nucleotides agree with TRBD2. V trimming: 7 bases; J trimming: 5 bases; junction bases outside the gene matches: 11. The CDR3 has 14 residues. CDR1 is SQVTM, CDR2 ANQGSEA, per germline. CDR3 amino acids: CSARGGFFDNEQFF. The CDR3 nucleotides are TGCAGCGCGCGCGGGGGATTTTTCGACAATGAGCAGTTCTTC.

This clone was recorded at least ten times. The CDR3 loop reads CASSFLVGQAAYEQYF. The CDR3 nucleotides read TGTGCCAGCAGCTTCCTCGTCGGGCAGGCGGCCTACGAGCAGTACTTC. The rearrangement links TRBV11-3 to TRBJ2-7; D remains ambiguous. Trimming removed 3 bases from V and 2 bases from J, with 17 bases in between. The CDR3 covers 16 residues. The V gene's germline CDR1 is SGHNT and CDR2 YENEEA.

This clone was recorded many times. J is TRBJ1-3 and V is TRBV11-3; D call uncertain. Germline assignment: CDR1 SGHNT and CDR2 YENEEA. This CDR3 spans 14 amino acids. V dropped 0 bases and J dropped 0 bases, with 3 bases sitting between them. The CDR3 DNA reads as TGTGCCAGCAGCTTAGAAGCCTCTGGAAACACCATATATTTT. It specifies CASSLEASGNTIYF. The entire variable domain, with the rest obtained from reference TRBV11-3 and TRBJ1-3, is as follows: EAGVVQSPRYKIIEKKQPVAFWCNPISGHNTLYWYLQNLGQGPELLIRYENEEAVDDSQLPKDRFSAERLKGVDSTLKIQPAELGDSAVYLCASSLEASGNTIYFGEGSWLTVV.

The V and J genes are TRBV29-1 and TRBJ2-3, with 8 bases fitting TRBD2. CDR3 length: 16 residues. Germline V CDR1 and CDR2: SQVTM, ANQGSEA. Trimming took 2 bases from V and 4 from J; bases not matched to a gene: 11. The CDR3 spells CSVELSGIGWADTQYF. The CDR3 DNA reads as TGCAGCGTTGAACTTAGCGGGATCGGTTGGGCAGATACGCAGTATTTT.

The chain links TRBV19 to TRBJ1-2; no definite D call. The V gene lost 7 bases and the J gene lost 4 bases, with 10 bases spanning the gap. The CDR3 covers 12 residues. Germline V gene data show CDR1 as LNHDA and CDR2 as SQIVND (reference sequence). CDR3 sequence reads: CASKDAFYGYTF. The CDR3 nucleotides read TGTGCCAGTAAGGATGCCTTCTATGGCTACACCTTC.

This clone has just a few counts. This chain uses TRBV30 with TRBJ2-3, with D possibly TRBD1 on 6 matching bases. Germline V gene lookup returns CDR1 GTSNPN and CDR2 SVGIG (reference sequence). Trimming shortened V by 3 bases and J by 1 base, and 11 bases separated the two germline ends. This CDR3 is 14 amino acids long. The DNA of the CDR3 is TGTGCCTGGAGCCTTGAGGGGGGCACAGATACGCAGTATTTT. This encodes CAWSLEGGTDTQYF.

The rearrangement joins TRBV5-1 to TRBJ2-2; the D call may be TRBD1 or TRBD2 (5 bases each). The CDR3 contains 15 residues. The V end was cut by 2 bases, the J end by 2 bases, with 10 bases between. The germline CDR1 and CDR2 sequences are SGHRS and YFSETQ. The DNA for the CDR3 is TGCGCCAGCAGCTTAAGTGGGGGAAACACCGGGGAGCTGTTTTTT. Its protein product is CASSLSGGNTGELFF.